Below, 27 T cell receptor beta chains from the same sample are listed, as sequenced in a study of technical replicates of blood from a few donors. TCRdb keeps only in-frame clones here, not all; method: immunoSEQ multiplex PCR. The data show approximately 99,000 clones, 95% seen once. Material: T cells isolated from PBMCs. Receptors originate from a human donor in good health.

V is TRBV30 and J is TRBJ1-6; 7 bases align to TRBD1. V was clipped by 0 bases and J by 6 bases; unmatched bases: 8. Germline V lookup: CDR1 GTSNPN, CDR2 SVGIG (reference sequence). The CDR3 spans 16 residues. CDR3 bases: TGTGCCTGGAGTGTAGCAGGGGGAGCCTTTAATTCACCCCTCCACTTT. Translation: CAWSVAGGAFNSPLHF.

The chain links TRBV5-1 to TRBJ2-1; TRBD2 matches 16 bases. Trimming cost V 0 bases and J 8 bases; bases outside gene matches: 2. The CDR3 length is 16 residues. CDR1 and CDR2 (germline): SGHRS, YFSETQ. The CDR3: CASSLAGTSGRDEQFF. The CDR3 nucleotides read TGCGCCAGCAGCTTGGCCGGGACTAGCGGGAGGGATGAGCAGTTCTTC.

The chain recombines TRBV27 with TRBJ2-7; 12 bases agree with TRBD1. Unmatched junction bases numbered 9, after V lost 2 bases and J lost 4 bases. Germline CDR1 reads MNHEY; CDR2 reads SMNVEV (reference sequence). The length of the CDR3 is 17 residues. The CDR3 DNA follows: TGTGCCAGCAGTTTAATGGGACAGGGGGCTTTTGGGTACGAGCAGTACTTC. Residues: CASSLMGQGAFGYEQYF.

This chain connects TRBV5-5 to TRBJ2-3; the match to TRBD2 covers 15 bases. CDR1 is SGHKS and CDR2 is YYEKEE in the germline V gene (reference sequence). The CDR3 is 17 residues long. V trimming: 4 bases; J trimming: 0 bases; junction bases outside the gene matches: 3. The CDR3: CASSLGTSGGSTDTQYF. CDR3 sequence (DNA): TGTGCCAGCAGCCTCGGGACTAGCGGGGGGAGCACAGATACGCAGTATTTT.

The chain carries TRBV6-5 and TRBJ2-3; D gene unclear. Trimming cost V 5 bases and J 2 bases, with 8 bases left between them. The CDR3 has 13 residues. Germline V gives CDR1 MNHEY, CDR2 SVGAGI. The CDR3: CASSRPFTDTQYF. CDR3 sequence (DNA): TGTGCCAGCAGTCGTCCCTTCACAGATACGCAGTATTTT.

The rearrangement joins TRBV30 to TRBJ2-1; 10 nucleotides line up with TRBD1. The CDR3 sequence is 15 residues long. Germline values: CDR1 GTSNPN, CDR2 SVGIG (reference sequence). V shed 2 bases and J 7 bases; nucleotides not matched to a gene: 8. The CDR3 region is CAWSRQGARNNEQFF. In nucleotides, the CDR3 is TGTGCCTGGAGTAGACAGGGGGCTAGAAATAATGAGCAGTTCTTC.

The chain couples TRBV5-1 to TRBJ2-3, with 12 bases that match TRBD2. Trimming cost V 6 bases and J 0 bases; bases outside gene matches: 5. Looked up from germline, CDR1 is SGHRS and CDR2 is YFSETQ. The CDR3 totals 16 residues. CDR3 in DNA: TGCGCCAGCAACTCAGGACTAGCGGGGAGCACAGATACGCAGTATTTT. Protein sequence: CASNSGLAGSTDTQYF.

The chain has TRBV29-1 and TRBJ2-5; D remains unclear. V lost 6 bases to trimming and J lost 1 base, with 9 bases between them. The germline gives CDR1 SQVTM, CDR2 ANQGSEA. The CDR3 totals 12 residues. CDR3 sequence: CSVIIVQETQYF. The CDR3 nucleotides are TGCAGCGTGATTATAGTCCAAGAGACCCAGTACTTC.

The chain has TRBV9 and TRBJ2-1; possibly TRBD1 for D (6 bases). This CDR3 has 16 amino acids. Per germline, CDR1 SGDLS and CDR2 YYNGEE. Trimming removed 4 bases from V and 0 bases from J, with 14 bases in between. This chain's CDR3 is CASSPRRGGSYNEQFF. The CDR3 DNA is TGTGCCAGCAGCCCGCGTCGAGGGGGCTCCTACAATGAGCAGTTCTTC.

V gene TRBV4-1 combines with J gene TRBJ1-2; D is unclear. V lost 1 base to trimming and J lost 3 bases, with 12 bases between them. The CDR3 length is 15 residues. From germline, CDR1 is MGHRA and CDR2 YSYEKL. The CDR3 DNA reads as TGCGCCAGCAGCCAAGCTCCCGGAACAGACTATGGCTACACCTTC. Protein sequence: CASSQAPGTDYGYTF.

DNA of the CDR3: TGCGCCAGCAGCTTGGGGGACAGGTATTCACCCCTCCACTTT. Its translation: CASSLGDRYSPLHF. The V gene is TRBV5-1, the J gene TRBJ1-6, with 8 bases lining up with TRBD1. Germline lookup yields CDR1 SGHRS and CDR2 YFSETQ. The CDR3 is 14 amino acids. V lost 0 bases to trimming and J lost 8 bases; unmatched junction nucleotides: 1.

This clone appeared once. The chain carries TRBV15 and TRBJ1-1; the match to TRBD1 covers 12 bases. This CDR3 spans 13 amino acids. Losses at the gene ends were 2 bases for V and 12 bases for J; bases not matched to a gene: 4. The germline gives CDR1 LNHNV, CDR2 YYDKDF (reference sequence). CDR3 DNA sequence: TGTGCCACCAGCAGATCGGGACAGGGGGCCACTTTCTTT. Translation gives CATSRSGQGATFF.

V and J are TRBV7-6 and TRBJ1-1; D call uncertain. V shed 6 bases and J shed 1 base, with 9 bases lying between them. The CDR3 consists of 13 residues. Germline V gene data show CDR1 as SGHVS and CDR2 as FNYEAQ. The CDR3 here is CASRFGENTEAFF. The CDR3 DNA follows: TGTGCCAGCAGATTTGGAGAGAACACTGAAGCTTTCTTT. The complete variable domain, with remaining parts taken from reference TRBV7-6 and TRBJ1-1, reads GAGVSQSPRYKVTKRGQDVALRCDPISGHVSLYWYRQALGQGPEFLTYFNYEAQQDKSGLPNDRFSAERPEGSISTLTIQRTEQRDSAMYRCASRFGENTEAFFGQGTRLTVV.

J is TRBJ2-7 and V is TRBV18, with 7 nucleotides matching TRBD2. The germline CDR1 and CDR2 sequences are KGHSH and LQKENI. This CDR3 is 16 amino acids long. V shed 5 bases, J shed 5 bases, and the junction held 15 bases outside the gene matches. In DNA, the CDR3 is TGTGCCAGCTCAGCCGCTGGGGGGAGGGCCCACGACGAGCAGTACTTC. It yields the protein CASSAAGGRAHDEQYF. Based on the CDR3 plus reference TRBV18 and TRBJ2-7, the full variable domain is NAGVMQNPRHLVRRRGQEARLRCSPMKGHSHVYWYRQLPEEGLKFMVYLQKENIIDESGMPKERFSAEFPKEGPSILRIQQVVRGDSAAYFCASSAAGGRAHDEQYFGPGTRLTVT.

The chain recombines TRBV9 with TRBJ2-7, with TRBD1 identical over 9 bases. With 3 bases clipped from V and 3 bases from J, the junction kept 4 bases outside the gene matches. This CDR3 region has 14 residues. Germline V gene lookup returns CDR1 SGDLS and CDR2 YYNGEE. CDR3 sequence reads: CASSAGQGNYEQYF. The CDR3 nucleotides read TGTGCCAGCAGCGCCGGACAGGGGAACTACGAGCAGTACTTC.

The CDR3 loop reads CAWSGGGGQPQHF. CDR3 coding DNA: TGTGCCTGGAGTGGAGGGGGGGGACAGCCCCAGCATTTT. This chain links TRBV30 with TRBJ1-5; TRBD1 is a possible D gene (6 bases). Per germline, CDR1 GTSNPN and CDR2 SVGIG (reference sequence). This CDR3 has 13 amino acids. V was shortened by 1 base and J by 7 bases, with 11 bases between the two germline ends. Filled out from reference TRBV30 and TRBJ1-5, the complete variable domain reads SQTIHQWPATLVQPVGSPLSLECTVEGTSNPNLYWYRQAAGRGLQLLFYSVGIGQISSEVPQNLSASRPQDRQFILSSKKLLLSDSGFYLCAWSGGGGQPQHFGDGTRLSIL.

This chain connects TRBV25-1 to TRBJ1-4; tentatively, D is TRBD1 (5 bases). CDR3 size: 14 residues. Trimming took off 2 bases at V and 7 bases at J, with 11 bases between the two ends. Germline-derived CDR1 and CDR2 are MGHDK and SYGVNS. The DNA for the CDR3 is TGTGCCAGCAGTGAAGATTCGACAGTTGAAAAACTGTTTTTT. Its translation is CASSEDSTVEKLFF.

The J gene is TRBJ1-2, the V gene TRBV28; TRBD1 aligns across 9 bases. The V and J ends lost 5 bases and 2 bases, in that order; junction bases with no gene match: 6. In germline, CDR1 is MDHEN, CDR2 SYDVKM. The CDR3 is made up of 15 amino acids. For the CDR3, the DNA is TGTGCCAGCAGTCTCATCGGGACAGGGAACTATGGCTACACCTTC. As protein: CASSLIGTGNYGYTF.

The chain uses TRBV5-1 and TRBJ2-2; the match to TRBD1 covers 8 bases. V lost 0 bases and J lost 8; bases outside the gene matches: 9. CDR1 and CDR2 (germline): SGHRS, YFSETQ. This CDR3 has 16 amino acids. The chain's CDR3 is CASSLEGQGSGGELFF. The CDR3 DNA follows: TGCGCCAGCAGCTTGGAAGGACAGGGCTCTGGTGGGGAGCTGTTTTTT. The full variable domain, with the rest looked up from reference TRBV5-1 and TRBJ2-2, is KAGVTQTPRYLIKTRGQQVTLSCSPISGHRSVSWYQQTPGQGLQFLFEYFSETQRNKGNFPGRFSGRQFSNSRSEMNVSTLELGDSALYLCASSLEGQGSGGELFFGEGSRLTVL.

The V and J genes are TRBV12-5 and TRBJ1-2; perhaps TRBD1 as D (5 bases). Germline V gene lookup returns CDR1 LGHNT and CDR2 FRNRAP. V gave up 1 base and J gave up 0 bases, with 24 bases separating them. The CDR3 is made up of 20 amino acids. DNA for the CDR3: TGTGCTAGTGGTTTGGCACAAAAACGGACACCTTATATCTCTAACTATGGCTACACCTTC. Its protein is CASGLAQKRTPYISNYGYTF.

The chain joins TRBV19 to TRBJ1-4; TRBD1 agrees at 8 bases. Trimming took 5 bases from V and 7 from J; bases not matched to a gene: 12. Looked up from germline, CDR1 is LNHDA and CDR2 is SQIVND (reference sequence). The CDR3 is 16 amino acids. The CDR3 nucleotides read TGTGCCAGTAGTGCCCCTACCGGGACAGGAGTTGAAAAACTGTTTTTT. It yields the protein CASSAPTGTGVEKLFF. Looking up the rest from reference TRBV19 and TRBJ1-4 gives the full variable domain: DGGITQSPKYLFRKEGQNVTLSCEQNLNHDAMYWYRQDPGQGLRLIYYSQIVNDFQKGDIAEGYSVSREKKESFPLTVTSAQKNPTAFYLCASSAPTGTGVEKLFFGSGTQLSVL.

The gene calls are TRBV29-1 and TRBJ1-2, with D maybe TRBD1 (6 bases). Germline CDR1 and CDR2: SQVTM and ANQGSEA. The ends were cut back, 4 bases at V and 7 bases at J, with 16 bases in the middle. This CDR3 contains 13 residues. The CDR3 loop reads CSVGRGREGGYTF. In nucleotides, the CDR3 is TGCAGCGTTGGAAGGGGGAGGGAGGGTGGCTACACCTTC.

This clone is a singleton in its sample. In nucleotides, the CDR3 is TGTGCCAGCCGAGTAGGGGCACCAGGCCATGGCTACACCTTC. This sequence encodes CASRVGAPGHGYTF. V gene TRBV19 combines with J gene TRBJ1-2, with D tentatively TRBD1 (5 bases). The CDR3 has 14 amino acids. Germline V gene sequence: CDR1 LNHDA, CDR2 SQIVND (reference sequence). Trimming shortened V by 9 bases and J by 6 bases, and 20 bases separated the two germline ends.

In DNA, the CDR3 is TGCGCCAGCAGAAAAACCGGGACAGGAGATACGCAGTATTTT. Translation gives CASRKTGTGDTQYF. The chain carries TRBV5-1 and TRBJ2-3; 8 bases line up with TRBD1. The CDR3 length is 14 residues. With 5 bases clipped from V and 5 bases from J, the junction kept 7 bases outside the gene matches. CDR1 SGHRS and CDR2 YFSETQ come from the germline V gene.

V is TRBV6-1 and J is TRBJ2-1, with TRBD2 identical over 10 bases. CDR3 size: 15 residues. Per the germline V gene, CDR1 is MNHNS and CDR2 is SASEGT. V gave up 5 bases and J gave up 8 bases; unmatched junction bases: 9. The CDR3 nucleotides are TGTGCCAGCAGTTCCGGGACTAGCGAACGTCATGAGCAGTTCTTC. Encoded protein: CASSSGTSERHEQFF.

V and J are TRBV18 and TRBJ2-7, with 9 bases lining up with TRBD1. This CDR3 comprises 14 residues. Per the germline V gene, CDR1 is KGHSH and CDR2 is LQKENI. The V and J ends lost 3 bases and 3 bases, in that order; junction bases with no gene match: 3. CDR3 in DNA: TGTGCCAGCTCACCGTGGGACAGGGACTACGAGCAGTACTTC. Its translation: CASSPWDRDYEQYF.

The CDR3 DNA sequence: TGTGCCAGCAGTTACGCAGGGGCGTACTCAGATACGCAGTATTTT. This translates into CASSYAGAYSDTQYF. V and J are TRBV6-5 and TRBJ2-3, with D possibly being TRBD1 (6 bases). Germline V gene sequence: CDR1 MNHEY, CDR2 SVGAGI. The ends were cut back, 2 bases at V and 4 bases at J, with 13 bases in the middle. This CDR3 is built from 15 residues.